These 9 T cell receptor beta chains originate from one sample sequenced in a study of cytomegalovirus exposure and HLA in healthy donors (dated by TCRdb to 2017 to 2019). Receptors were amplified or captured by the immunoSEQ multiplex PCR assay. The multiplex PCR relied on a mix of 60 forward primers for TCR Vbeta segments and 13 reverse primers for TCR Jbeta segments. TCRdb limited this immuneACCESS table to in-frame rearrangements with V and J called. A share of clones is missing; checked studies link under half to unresolved V genes, and the rest is unexplained. In this sample the table shows approximately 190,000 clones, 75% to 90% of which occur a single time. The ten largest make up about 0.8% of the sample. The specimen sequenced was PBMCs. The receptors come from a woman younger than 30 in good health and CMV-seronegative.

The chain joins TRBV18 to TRBJ2-5, with TRBD2 identical over 8 bases. Germline assignment: CDR1 KGHSH and CDR2 LQKENI. This CDR3 has 15 amino acids. J lost 5 bases, V lost 6 bases, and 11 bases had no gene match. CDR3 DNA: TGTGCCAGCTCCCCTTCGGGGGTAGCGGGGGAGACCCAGTACTTC. This gives the protein CASSPSGVAGETQYF.

In its sample, this clone was seen a few times. CDR3 amino acids: CASSFSGSYEQYF. The CDR3 nucleotides read TGTGCCAGCAGTTTTAGCGGTTCCTACGAGCAGTACTTC. The V and J genes are TRBV27 and TRBJ2-7; D possibly corresponds to TRBD2 (6 bases). Trimming shortened V by 3 bases and J by 1 base, and 7 bases separated the two germline ends. The CDR3 has 13 residues. The germline V gene has CDR1 MNHEY and CDR2 SMNVEV (reference sequence).

The J gene is TRBJ1-2, the V gene TRBV28; TRBD1 agrees at 7 bases. The length of the CDR3 is 17 residues. Trimming removed 2 bases from V and 4 bases from J; junction bases left unmatched: 13. Germline assignment: CDR1 MDHEN and CDR2 SYDVKM. DNA for the CDR3: TGTGCCAGCAGTTTAGGAGGGCAGGGGGTCTCCCTCTATGGCTACACCTTC. The encoded protein is CASSLGGQGVSLYGYTF.

The chain couples TRBV21-1 to TRBJ2-1; the DNA was not compared with TRBD1, the D call given in the table. TRBV21-1 is marked as a pseudogene. The CDR3 consists of 18 residues. The CDR3 DNA is TGTGCCAGCAGCAACGGGGTTGCGGGACAGGAAACTTACAATGAGCAGTTCTTC. Its protein product is CASSNGVAGQETYNEQFF.

This chain links TRBV7-9 with TRBJ2-1; TRBD2 agrees at 11 bases. The CDR3 is made up of 15 amino acids. From germline, CDR1 is SEHNR and CDR2 FQNEAQ (reference sequence). J lost 8 bases, V lost 2 bases, and 5 bases had no gene match. CDR3 DNA sequence: TGTGCCAGCAGCTTAACTAGCGGGAGAAAGGATGAGCAGTTCTTC. Translating it yields CASSLTSGRKDEQFF.

This chain uses TRBV6-5 with TRBJ2-3; 10 positions agree with TRBD2. This CDR3 region has 15 residues. Germline V gives CDR1 MNHEY, CDR2 SVGAGI. V was pared by 6 bases and J by 1 base, with 4 bases of the junction left unmatched. CDR3 bases: TGTGCCAGCAGCCAGCGGGGGGGTGGCACAGATACGCAGTATTTT. This gives the protein CASSQRGGGTDTQYF.

The chain employs TRBV5-1 and TRBJ2-3; 12 bases map to TRBD2. There are 18 residues in the CDR3. With 6 bases clipped from V and 5 bases from J, the junction kept 16 bases outside the gene matches. CDR1 and CDR2 (germline): SGHRS, YFSETQ. The CDR3 protein is CASNHRPSTSGRGDTQYF. In DNA form, the CDR3 reads TGCGCCAGCAACCACCGGCCTTCGACTAGCGGGAGAGGAGATACGCAGTATTTT.

The V gene is TRBV12-5, the J gene TRBJ2-1; tentatively, D is TRBD1 (5 bases). The CDR3 loop spans 13 amino acids. Trimming pared 2 bases from V and 8 bases from J, leaving 10 bases between. Germline V gene sequence: CDR1 LGHNT, CDR2 FRNRAP. The CDR3 protein is CASGLTRVDEQFF. CDR3 bases: TGTGCTAGTGGTTTGACCAGGGTCGATGAGCAGTTCTTC.

As DNA, the CDR3 is TGTGCCAGCAGCAGGGGGGGGTTTAACGAGCAGTACTTC. It yields the protein CASSRGGFNEQYF. V and J are TRBV7-9 and TRBJ2-7; D might be TRBD2 (7 bases). There are 13 residues in the CDR3. V was trimmed by 5 bases and J by 5 bases, leaving 13 bases between them. The germline gives CDR1 SEHNR, CDR2 FQNEAQ (reference sequence). The variable domain in full, completed from reference TRBV7-9 and TRBJ2-7, reads DTGVSQNPRHKITKRGQNVTFRCDPISEHNRLYWYRQTLGQGPEFLTYFQNEAQLEKSRLLSDRFSAERPKGSFSTLEIQRTEQGDSAMYLCASSRGGFNEQYFGPGTRLTVT.